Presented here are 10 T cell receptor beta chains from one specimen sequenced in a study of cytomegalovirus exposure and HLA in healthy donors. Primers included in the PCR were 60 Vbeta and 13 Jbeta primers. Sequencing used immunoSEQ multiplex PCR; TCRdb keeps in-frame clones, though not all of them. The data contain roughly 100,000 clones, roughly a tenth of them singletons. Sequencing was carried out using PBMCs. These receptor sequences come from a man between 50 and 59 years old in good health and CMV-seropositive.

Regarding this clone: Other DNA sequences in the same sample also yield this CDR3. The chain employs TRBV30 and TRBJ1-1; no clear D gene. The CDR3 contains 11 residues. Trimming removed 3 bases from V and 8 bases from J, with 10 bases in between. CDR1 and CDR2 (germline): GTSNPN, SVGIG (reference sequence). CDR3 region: CAWSPTREAFF. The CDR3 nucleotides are TGTGCCTGGAGCCCAACACGAGAAGCTTTCTTT.

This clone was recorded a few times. CDR3 nucleotide sequence: TGTGCCGCCTCGGGAGGGGGACCAGATACGCAGTATTTT. The encoded protein is CAASGGGPDTQYF. This chain uses TRBV30 with TRBJ2-3, with 8 bases identical to TRBD2. This CDR3 is built from 13 residues. Per the germline V gene, CDR1 is GTSNPN and CDR2 is SVGIG (reference sequence). The ends lost 8 bases at V and 4 bases at J; junction bases unmatched: 8.

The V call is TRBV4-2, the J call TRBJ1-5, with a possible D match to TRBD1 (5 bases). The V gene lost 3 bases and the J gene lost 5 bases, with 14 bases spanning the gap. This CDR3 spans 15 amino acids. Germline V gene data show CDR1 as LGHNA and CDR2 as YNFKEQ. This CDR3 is CASSQDPGGDQPQHF. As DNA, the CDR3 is TGTGCCAGCAGCCAGGACCCCGGGGGGGATCAGCCCCAGCATTTT.

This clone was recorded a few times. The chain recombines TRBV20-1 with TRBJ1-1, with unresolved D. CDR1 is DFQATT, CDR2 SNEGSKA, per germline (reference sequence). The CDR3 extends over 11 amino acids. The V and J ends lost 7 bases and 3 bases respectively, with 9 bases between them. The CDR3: CSGILDTEAFF. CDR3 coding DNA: TGCAGTGGAATACTGGACACTGAAGCTTTCTTT.

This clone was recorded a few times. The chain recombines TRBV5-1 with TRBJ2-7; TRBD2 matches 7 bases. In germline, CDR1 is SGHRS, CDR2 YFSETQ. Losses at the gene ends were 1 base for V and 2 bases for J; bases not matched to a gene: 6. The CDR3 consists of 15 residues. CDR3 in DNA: TGCGCCAGCAGCTTGTTTGGCGGGGGAACCTACGAGCAGTACTTC. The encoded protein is CASSLFGGGTYEQYF.

For the CDR3, the DNA is TGTGCCAGCAGGGGACTAGCGGACAAGAACACCGGGGAGCTGTTTTTT. Translated: CASRGLADKNTGELFF. This chain joins TRBV2 and TRBJ2-2; TRBD2 matches 11 bases. There are 16 residues in the CDR3. V was clipped by 6 bases and J by 1 base; unmatched bases: 4. CDR1 is SNHLY and CDR2 is FYNNEI in the germline V gene.

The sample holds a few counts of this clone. The CDR3 loop reads CASSPGLAGVTGELFF. In DNA, the CDR3 is TGTGCCAGCAGCCCAGGACTAGCGGGAGTTACCGGGGAGCTGTTTTTT. The chain has TRBV7-3 and TRBJ2-2; 13 bases align to TRBD2. The CDR3 runs to 16 residues. The germline CDR1 and CDR2 sequences are SGHTA and FQGTGA. The V segment lost 5 bases and the J segment 5 bases; nucleotides outside the gene matches: 5. Full variable domain (rest looked up from reference TRBV7-3 and TRBJ2-2): GAGVSQTPSNKVTEKGKYVELRCDPISGHTALYWYRQSLGQGPEFLIYFQGTGAADDSGLPNDRFFAVRPEGSVSTLKIQRTERGDSAVYLCASSPGLAGVTGELFFGEGSRLTVL.

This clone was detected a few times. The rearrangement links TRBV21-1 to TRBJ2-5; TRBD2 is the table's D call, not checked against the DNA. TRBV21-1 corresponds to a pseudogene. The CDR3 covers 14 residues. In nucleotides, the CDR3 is TGTGCCAGCAGCAAATTTGTAATAGTAAAGACCCAGTACTTC. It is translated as CASSKFVIVKTQYF.

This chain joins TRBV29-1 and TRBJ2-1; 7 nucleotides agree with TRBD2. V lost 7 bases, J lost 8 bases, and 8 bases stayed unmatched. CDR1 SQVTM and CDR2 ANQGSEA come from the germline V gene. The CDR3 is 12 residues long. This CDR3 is CSGRLASDEQFF. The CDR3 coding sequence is TGCAGCGGCCGACTAGCTTCGGATGAGCAGTTCTTC.

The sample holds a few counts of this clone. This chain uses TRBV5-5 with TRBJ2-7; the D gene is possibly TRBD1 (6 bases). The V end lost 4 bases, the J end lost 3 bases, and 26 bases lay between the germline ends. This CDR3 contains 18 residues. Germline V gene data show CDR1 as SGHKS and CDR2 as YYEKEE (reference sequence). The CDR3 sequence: CASSRGPHTGTRNYEQYF. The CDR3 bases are TGTGCCAGCAGCCGTGGGCCCCATACAGGGACCCGGAACTACGAGCAGTACTTC. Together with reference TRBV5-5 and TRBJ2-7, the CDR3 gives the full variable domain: DAGVTQSPTHLIKTRGQQVTLRCSPISGHKSVSWYQQVLGQGPQFIFQYYEKEERGRGNFPDRFSARQFPNYSSELNVNALLLGDSALYLCASSRGPHTGTRNYEQYFGPGTRLTVT.